The 15 T cell receptor beta chains presented below share a single source sample, sequenced in a study of OX40 agonist ivuxolimab in advanced cancers. Repertoires were generated with immunoSEQ multiplex PCR, while TCRdb's copy carries only in-frame clones and drops some. Among approximately 70,000 clones listed, 80% to 95% were seen once. The sample in question was CD4+ or CD8+ T cells sorted from blood, obtained in a trial of the OX40 agonist ivuxolimab. Receptors were obtained from an adult with an advanced solid tumor such as melanoma, head and neck, liver or kidney cancer.

The rearrangement links TRBV29-1 to TRBJ1-1, with D possibly TRBD1 on 5 matching bases. Germline V gives CDR1 SQVTM, CDR2 ANQGSEA. V was pared by 3 bases and J by 0 bases, with 8 bases between. This CDR3 spans 13 amino acids. The DNA of the CDR3 is TGCAGCGTTGAGGGGCGGATGAACACTGAAGCTTTCTTT. Amino acids: CSVEGRMNTEAFF. Variable domain in full (rest from reference TRBV29-1 and TRBJ1-1): SAVISQKPSRDICQRGTSLTIQCQVDSQVTMMFWYRQQPGQSLTLIATANQGSEATYESGFVIDKFPISRPNLTFSTLTVSNMSPEDSSIYLCSVEGRMNTEAFFGQGTRLTVV.

The V call is TRBV10-3, the J call TRBJ1-5; TRBD1 agrees at 9 bases. The CDR3 is 15 amino acids. The J segment lost 3 bases and the V segment lost 5 bases, leaving 5 bases of the junction unmatched. Germline loops: CDR1 ENHRY, CDR2 SYGVKD. DNA for the CDR3: TGTGCCATCAGTACAGGGGGCTCGGACAATCAGCCCCAGCATTTT. Translation gives CAISTGGSDNQPQHF.

The chain links TRBV4-1 to TRBJ1-5, with 8 positions matching TRBD1. The CDR3 is 18 residues long. In germline, CDR1 is MGHRA, CDR2 YSYEKL. The V gene end was trimmed by 0 bases and the J gene end by 1 base; junction bases not matched to a gene: 8. CDR3 nucleotides: TGCGCCAGCAGCCAAGATCTTCGACAGGGGATGAGCAATCAGCCCCAGCATTTT. This gives the protein CASSQDLRQGMSNQPQHF.

The gene calls are TRBV6-5 and TRBJ2-3; D gene ambiguous. Germline V gene sequence: CDR1 MNHEY, CDR2 SVGAGI. Trimming left V 6 bases short and J 4 bases short, with 8 bases between. CDR3 length: 12 residues. The CDR3 sequence is CASRGSSDTQYF. The CDR3 nucleotides read TGTGCCAGCAGGGGTAGCTCAGATACGCAGTATTTT.

V is TRBV7-2 and J is TRBJ2-1; TRBD2 matches 8 bases. Looked up from germline, CDR1 is SGHTA and CDR2 is FQGNSA. Trimming at V came to 3 bases and at J to 10 bases, leaving 11 bases not matched to a gene. The CDR3 length is 15 residues. The CDR3 DNA reads as TGTGCCAGCAGCTTTGCGGGAGGATCCAATTTGGAGCAGTTCTTC. Amino acids: CASSFAGGSNLEQFF.

CDR3 residues: CASSLLVLGYEQYF. The CDR3 nucleotides are TGTGCCAGCAGCTTACTGGTGTTGGGCTACGAGCAGTACTTC. J is TRBJ2-7 and V is TRBV7-2; no reliable D call. Trimming stripped 2 bases from V and 3 bases from J, with 11 bases between. The V gene's germline CDR1 is SGHTA and CDR2 FQGNSA. The CDR3 sequence is 14 residues long. Variable domain in full (rest from reference TRBV7-2 and TRBJ2-7): GAGVSQSPSNKVTEKGKDVELRCDPISGHTALYWYRQSLGQGLEFLIYFQGNSAPDKSGLPSDRFSAERTGGSVSTLTIQRTQQEDSAVYLCASSLLVLGYEQYFGPGTRLTVT.

The genes are TRBV7-9 and TRBJ1-1; D is possibly TRBD1 (6 bases). Germline loops: CDR1 SEHNR, CDR2 FQNEAQ (reference sequence). V lost 2 bases to trimming and J lost 3 bases, with 7 bases between them. The CDR3 totals 13 residues. The CDR3 spells CASSLRGYTEAFF. The CDR3 region has the DNA TGTGCCAGCAGCTTAAGGGGGTACACTGAAGCTTTCTTT.

This clone was observed a single time. The chain carries TRBV18 and TRBJ2-1; perhaps D is TRBD1 or TRBD2 (6 bases each). The CDR3 is 16 residues long. Germline loops: CDR1 KGHSH, CDR2 LQKENI. V was trimmed by 6 bases and J by 0 bases, leaving 15 bases between them. The CDR3 loop is CASSLAGQNSYNEQFF. The CDR3 DNA sequence: TGTGCCAGCTCGCTCGCGGGACAAAACTCCTACAATGAGCAGTTCTTC. The whole variable domain, remainder taken from reference TRBV18 and TRBJ2-1, is NAGVMQNPRHLVRRRGQEARLRCSPMKGHSHVYWYRQLPEEGLKFMVYLQKENIIDESGMPKERFSAEFPKEGPSILRIQQVVRGDSAAYFCASSLAGQNSYNEQFFGPGTRLTVL.

The gene calls are TRBV18 and TRBJ2-6; 14 bases line up with TRBD2. The trim removed 5 bases at V and 0 bases at J, leaving 9 bases unmatched. Germline V gene sequence: CDR1 KGHSH, CDR2 LQKENI. The CDR3 length is 20 residues. CDR3 bases: TGTGCCAGCTCATCTAGGGGACTAGCGGGAGAATCCTCTGGGGCCAACGTCCTGACTTTC. Translated, it gives CASSSRGLAGESSGANVLTF.

The rearrangement uses TRBV4-1 and TRBJ1-1; the match to TRBD1 covers 9 bases. Unmatched junction bases numbered 9, after V lost 7 bases and J lost 3 bases. The CDR3 is 15 amino acids. Germline V lookup: CDR1 MGHRA, CDR2 YSYEKL. The CDR3 loop reads CASNQGQGGYTEAFF. The CDR3 DNA reads as TGCGCCAGCAATCAGGGACAGGGAGGTTACACTGAAGCTTTCTTT.

CDR3 nucleotides: TGCGCCAGCAGTGAGGGACTAGCGGGAAAAACCCCCCACAATGAGCAGTTCTTC. Its translation is CASSEGLAGKTPHNEQFF. The J gene is TRBJ2-1, the V gene TRBV10-2; 12 nucleotides agree with TRBD2. Losses at the gene ends were 2 bases for V and 5 bases for J; bases not matched to a gene: 10. The germline gives CDR1 WSHSY, CDR2 SAAADI. The CDR3 is 18 amino acids.

The rearrangement links TRBV7-9 to TRBJ1-5; unclear D gene. This CDR3 spans 14 amino acids. Germline CDR1 SEHNR, CDR2 FQNEAQ (reference sequence). V shed 5 bases and J shed 0 bases, with 8 bases lying between them. CDR3 in DNA: TGTGCCAGCAGCACTGACTATAGCAATCAGCCCCAGCATTTT. It specifies CASSTDYSNQPQHF. The full variable domain, its missing parts supplied by reference TRBV7-9 and TRBJ1-5, is DTGVSQNPRHKITKRGQNVTFRCDPISEHNRLYWYRQTLGQGPEFLTYFQNEAQLEKSRLLSDRFSAERPKGSFSTLEIQRTEQGDSAMYLCASSTDYSNQPQHFGDGTRLSIL.

This clone was recorded only once. The V call is TRBV6-4, the J call TRBJ1-2; possibly TRBD1 for D (5 bases). This CDR3 is built from 15 residues. Germline lookup yields CDR1 MRHNA and CDR2 SNTAGT. V was shortened by 5 bases and J by 8 bases, with 21 bases between the two germline ends. The CDR3 here is CASSLFFKGTGGYTF. Written as DNA, the CDR3 is TGTGCCAGCAGTTTATTTTTTAAGGGGACCGGAGGCTACACCTTC.

This chain links TRBV11-2 with TRBJ2-2; perhaps TRBD1 as D (7 bases). V was trimmed by 5 bases and J by 1 base, leaving 11 bases between them. From germline, CDR1 is SGHAT and CDR2 FQNNGV. The CDR3 is 15 residues long. CDR3 sequence reads: CASSAGTVNTGELFF. Written as DNA, the CDR3 is TGTGCCAGCAGCGCGGGGACAGTGAACACCGGGGAGCTGTTTTTT.

The J gene is TRBJ2-3, the V gene TRBV7-9, with 10 bases that match TRBD2. CDR1 and CDR2 (germline): SEHNR, FQNEAQ (reference sequence). The CDR3 is made up of 16 amino acids. Losses at the gene ends were 5 bases for V and 2 bases for J; bases not matched to a gene: 7. CDR3 sequence: CASSEVAGGSTDTQYF. As DNA, the CDR3 is TGTGCCAGCAGCGAAGTAGCGGGGGGATCCACAGATACGCAGTATTTT.